These 24 T cell receptor beta chains were all obtained from the same sample, sequenced in a study of CD4 T cells in relation to SARS-CoV-2 and coronaviruses. Repertoires were generated with immunoSEQ multiplex PCR, while TCRdb's copy carries only in-frame clones and drops some. The sample yields approximately 50,000 clones, 92% seen once. The source material was naive CD4+ T cells from PBMCs. The subset here: naive CD4+ T cells isolated by negative enrichment. The source of these receptors is an adult with COVID-19.

The chain carries TRBV6-2 or TRBV6-3 and TRBJ2-7; 7 bases fit TRBD2. Losses at the gene ends were 3 bases for V and 5 bases for J; bases not matched to a gene: 7. This CDR3 has 14 residues. Germline-derived CDR1 and CDR2 are MNHEY and SVGEGT. The CDR3 nucleotides are TGTGCCAGCAGTTATTGGGGGGGGTACAACGAGCAGTACTTC. It is translated as CASSYWGGYNEQYF.

V is TRBV24-1 and J is TRBJ2-1; 11 bases agree with TRBD2. CDR1 is KGHDR and CDR2 is SFDVKD in the germline V gene. This CDR3 spans 17 amino acids. Unmatched junction bases numbered 9, after V lost 2 bases and J lost 7 bases. CDR3 in amino acids: CATSDSYSGRARNEQFF. The CDR3 coding sequence is TGTGCCACCAGTGATTCCTATAGCGGGAGGGCGAGAAATGAGCAGTTCTTC.

In this sample, this clone turned up once. The CDR3 DNA sequence: TGTGCCAGTAGTCTGACAGGGGGCCGGATTTGGCCGTCACGCGAAGGCTACACCTTC. It is translated as CASSLTGGRIWPSREGYTF. The chain joins TRBV19 to TRBJ1-2, with 10 bases identical to TRBD1. Germline loops: CDR1 LNHDA, CDR2 SQIVND (reference sequence). V shed 5 bases, J shed 8 bases, and the junction held 23 bases outside the gene matches. CDR3 size: 19 residues.

This clone has a single count. The chain carries TRBV7-2 and TRBJ2-7; TRBD1 agrees at 8 bases. Trimming took 5 bases from V and 6 from J; bases not matched to a gene: 9. Germline loops: CDR1 SGHTA, CDR2 FQGNSA. The length of the CDR3 is 14 residues. The CDR3 DNA follows: TGTGCCAGCAGCCAAGGACAGGGCGGGCTCGAGCAGTACTTC. Translation gives CASSQGQGGLEQYF.

The J gene is TRBJ1-2, the V gene TRBV5-1, with D possibly being TRBD1 (5 bases). The CDR3 length is 13 residues. V was clipped by 3 bases and J by 6 bases, with 12 bases between them. CDR1 and CDR2 from the germline V gene are SGHRS and YFSETQ. As DNA, the CDR3 is TGCGCCAGCAGCTCCTTAGGGGTTGATGGCTACACCTTC. It encodes CASSSLGVDGYTF.

This rearrangement joins TRBV5-1 to TRBJ1-1; 7 bases are shared with TRBD1. Germline CDR1 reads SGHRS; CDR2 reads YFSETQ. This CDR3 has 14 residues. Trimming took 0 bases from V and 5 from J; bases not matched to a gene: 4. This CDR3 is CASSLDRGGTEAFF. The CDR3 nucleotides are TGCGCCAGCAGCTTGGACAGGGGTGGGACTGAAGCTTTCTTT.

This sequence joins TRBV18 and TRBJ2-3; D is unresolved. The CDR3 is made up of 14 amino acids. Germline CDR1 KGHSH, CDR2 LQKENI. V was clipped by 1 base and J by 0 bases, with 5 bases between them. CDR3 nucleotides: TGTGCCAGCTCACCACGGGCTAGCACAGATACGCAGTATTTT. This gives the protein CASSPRASTDTQYF.

The V and J genes are TRBV6-2 or TRBV6-3 and TRBJ2-2; the D gene is possibly TRBD2 (6 bases). V was pared by 4 bases and J by 0 bases, with 9 bases between. Germline V CDR1 and CDR2: MNHEY, SVGEGT. The length of the CDR3 is 15 residues. The DNA for the CDR3 is TGTGCCAGCAGTTGGGGGAGGACGAACACCGGGGAGCTGTTTTTT. It specifies CASSWGRTNTGELFF.

The chain uses TRBV7-9 and TRBJ1-1; D not resolved. V shed 3 bases and J shed 0 bases, with 8 bases lying between them. The length of the CDR3 is 14 residues. The germline V gene encodes CDR1 SEHNR and CDR2 FQNEAQ (reference sequence). CDR3 sequence: CASSLTEMNTEAFF. CDR3 sequence (DNA): TGTGCCAGCAGCTTGACCGAAATGAACACTGAAGCTTTCTTT.

This clone occurred once. The J gene is TRBJ2-7, the V gene TRBV7-9; perhaps TRBD1 as D (5 bases). The CDR3 has 14 amino acids. Germline V gene sequence: CDR1 SEHNR, CDR2 FQNEAQ (reference sequence). V was shortened by 5 bases and J by 5 bases, with 16 bases between the two germline ends. This chain's CDR3 is CASSRSAGPHEQYF. The CDR3 nucleotides are TGTGCCAGCAGCCGAAGTGCAGGGCCCCACGAGCAGTACTTC.

This clone has a single count. The J gene is TRBJ2-7, the V gene TRBV5-4; D is tentatively TRBD1 or TRBD2 (6 bases each). The V end was cut by 3 bases, the J end by 3 bases, with 10 bases between. CDR3 length: 13 residues. Germline CDR1 is SGHNT and CDR2 is YYREEE (reference sequence). The chain's CDR3 is CASSSGGGYEQYF. The CDR3 DNA reads TGTGCCAGCAGCTCCGGAGGGGGCTACGAGCAGTACTTC. Looking up the rest from reference TRBV5-4 and TRBJ2-7 gives the full variable domain: ETGVTQSPTHLIKTRGQQVTLRCSSQSGHNTVSWYQQALGQGPQFIFQYYREEENGRGNFPPRFSGLQFPNYSSELNVNALELDDSALYLCASSSGGGYEQYFGPGTRLTVT.

The chain combines TRBV3-1 (or the pseudogene TRBV3-2) with TRBJ2-1, with a tentative D call TRBD2 (6 bases). The CDR3 has 14 residues. The germline V and J ends were trimmed by 5 bases and 9 bases, with 17 bases remaining between them. The germline V gene has CDR1 LGHDT and CDR2 YNNKEL (reference sequence). The CDR3 loop is CASSSIREQFEQFF. Here the CDR3 DNA reads TGTGCCAGCAGCTCTATCCGGGAGCAATTTGAGCAGTTCTTC.

The gene calls are TRBV6-1 and TRBJ1-2; D ambiguous. The CDR3 consists of 13 residues. The germline CDR1 and CDR2 sequences are MNHNS and SASEGT. The V end was cut by 2 bases, the J end by 0 bases, with 4 bases between. The CDR3 reads CASSEWANYGYTF. CDR3 DNA: TGTGCCAGCAGTGAATGGGCTAACTATGGCTACACCTTC.

This chain joins TRBV28 and TRBJ2-7; 7 nucleotides match TRBD1. The CDR3 is 14 amino acids. With 2 bases clipped from V and 4 bases from J, the junction kept 5 bases outside the gene matches. Germline V lookup: CDR1 MDHEN, CDR2 SYDVKM. The CDR3 DNA follows: TGTGCCAGCAGTTTAAGACAGGGTCGGTACGAGCAGTACTTC. Its protein product is CASSLRQGRYEQYF.

The rearrangement links TRBV6-2 or TRBV6-3 to TRBJ2-5, with 16 nucleotides matching TRBD2. The ends lost 5 bases at V and 1 base at J; junction bases unmatched: 7. The CDR3 is 18 residues long. Germline-derived CDR1 and CDR2 are MNHEY and SVGEGT. CDR3 coding DNA: TGTGCCAGCAGTAAAGACGGGACTAGCGGGAGGGCCCAAGAGACCCAGTACTTC. Its translation is CASSKDGTSGRAQETQYF.

V is TRBV6-5 and J is TRBJ1-1; no reliable D call. Germline V gene data show CDR1 as MNHEY and CDR2 as SVGAGI. The CDR3 has 14 amino acids. V lost 6 bases and J lost 0, with 11 bases in between. The CDR3 nucleotides are TGTGCCAGCAGCCAATGGTTGATGAACACTGAAGCTTTCTTT. As protein: CASSQWLMNTEAFF.

CDR3 DNA sequence: TGCGCCAGCAGAACTAGCGGGAGCTCCTACAATGAGCAGTTCTTC. It codes for CASRTSGSSYNEQFF. The gene calls are TRBV5-1 and TRBJ2-1, with TRBD2 matching 11 bases. CDR3 size: 15 residues. V trimming: 5 bases; J trimming: 0 bases; junction bases outside the gene matches: 1. Germline-derived CDR1 and CDR2 are SGHRS and YFSETQ. The full variable domain, its missing parts supplied by reference TRBV5-1 and TRBJ2-1, is KAGVTQTPRYLIKTRGQQVTLSCSPISGHRSVSWYQQTPGQGLQFLFEYFSETQRNKGNFPGRFSGRQFSNSRSEMNVSTLELGDSALYLCASRTSGSSYNEQFFGPGTRLTVL.

The chain combines TRBV24-1 with TRBJ2-2; the D call may be TRBD1 or TRBD2 (5 bases each). Germline loops: CDR1 KGHDR, CDR2 SFDVKD. The V gene lost 7 bases and the J gene lost 1 base, with 15 bases spanning the gap. This CDR3 is built from 16 residues. The CDR3 is CATSLIQGENTGELFF. In DNA form, the CDR3 reads TGTGCCACCAGCCTCATTCAGGGAGAGAACACCGGGGAGCTGTTTTTT.

The chain uses TRBV7-9 and TRBJ1-2; D remains unclear. Trimming stripped 1 base from V and 9 bases from J, with 12 bases between. Per the germline V gene, CDR1 is SEHNR and CDR2 is FQNEAQ (reference sequence). The CDR3 spans 13 residues. CDR3 in amino acids: CASSLEAADSYTF. CDR3 DNA sequence: TGTGCCAGCAGCTTAGAGGCCGCGGATAGCTACACCTTC.

The V call is TRBV30, the J call TRBJ1-1; D remains unclear. Germline CDR1 is GTSNPN and CDR2 is SVGIG (reference sequence). CDR3 size: 16 residues. Trimming took off 2 bases at V and 0 bases at J, with 16 bases between the two ends. DNA for the CDR3: TGTGCCTGGAGTAGTTCATTGTACCGGTTGAACACTGAAGCTTTCTTT. Amino acids: CAWSSSLYRLNTEAFF. Full variable domain (remainder filled in from reference TRBV30 and TRBJ1-1): SQTIHQWPATLVQPVGSPLSLECTVEGTSNPNLYWYRQAAGRGLQLLFYSVGIGQISSEVPQNLSASRPQDRQFILSSKKLLLSDSGFYLCAWSSSLYRLNTEAFFGQGTRLTVV.

The V gene is TRBV5-1, the J gene TRBJ2-3; TRBD2 is a possible D gene (7 bases). CDR3 length equals 15 residues. Germline V gives CDR1 SGHRS, CDR2 YFSETQ. V lost 0 bases and J lost 1, with 9 bases in between. The CDR3 protein is CASSLEGGGTDTQYF. Here the CDR3 DNA reads TGCGCCAGCAGCTTGGAGGGGGGGGGCACAGATACGCAGTATTTT.

V gene TRBV5-1 combines with J gene TRBJ2-2, with a possible D match to TRBD2 (5 bases). This CDR3 is built from 16 residues. V lost 0 bases, J lost 0 bases, and 9 bases lay in between. Germline V gene lookup returns CDR1 SGHRS and CDR2 YFSETQ. CDR3 sequence: CASSLATDSNTGELFF. In DNA form, the CDR3 reads TGCGCCAGCAGCTTGGCCACGGACTCGAACACCGGGGAGCTGTTTTTT. The full variable domain, in which reference TRBV5-1 and TRBJ2-2 provide the parts outside the CDR3, is KAGVTQTPRYLIKTRGQQVTLSCSPISGHRSVSWYQQTPGQGLQFLFEYFSETQRNKGNFPGRFSGRQFSNSRSEMNVSTLELGDSALYLCASSLATDSNTGELFFGEGSRLTVL.

The chain combines TRBV4-2 with TRBJ1-1; TRBD1 agrees at 11 bases. The junction had 7 bases not matched to a gene; V was cut back by 3 bases and J by 4 bases. The CDR3 has 16 residues. CDR1 and CDR2 from the germline V gene are LGHNA and YNFKEQ. The CDR3 loop reads CASSHKGQGAFTEAFF. CDR3 nucleotide sequence: TGTGCCAGCAGCCATAAAGGACAGGGGGCTTTCACTGAAGCTTTCTTT.

The chain uses TRBV2 and TRBJ2-3; D not certain. Per the germline V gene, CDR1 is SNHLY and CDR2 is FYNNEI. The V gene lost 5 bases and the J gene lost 4 bases, with 4 bases spanning the gap. The CDR3 covers 11 residues. The CDR3 reads CASSPADTQYF. CDR3 DNA sequence: TGTGCCAGCAGTCCAGCAGATACGCAGTATTTT. The whole variable domain, filled in from reference TRBV2 and TRBJ2-3, reads EPEVTQTPSHQVTQMGQEVILRCVPISNHLYFYWYRQILGQKVEFLVSFYNNEISEKSEIFDDQFSVERPDGSNFTLKIRSTKLEDSAMYFCASSPADTQYFGPGTRLTVL.